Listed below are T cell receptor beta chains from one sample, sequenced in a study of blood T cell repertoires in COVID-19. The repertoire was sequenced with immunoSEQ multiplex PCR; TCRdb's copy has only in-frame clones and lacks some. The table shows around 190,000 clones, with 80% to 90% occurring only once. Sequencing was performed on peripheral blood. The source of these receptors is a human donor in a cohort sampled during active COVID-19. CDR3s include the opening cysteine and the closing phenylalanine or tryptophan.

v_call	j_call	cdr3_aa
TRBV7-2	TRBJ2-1	CASSSYGGYNEQFF
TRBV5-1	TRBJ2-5	CASSFIPGTKETQYF
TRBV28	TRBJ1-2	CASSSSHPGQGGGYTF
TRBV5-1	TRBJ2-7	CASSISGSNYEQYF
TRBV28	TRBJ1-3	CASSLMDSSGNTIYF
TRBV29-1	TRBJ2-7	CSVDGTSGSRYEQYF
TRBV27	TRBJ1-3	CASSSGTGSGNTIYF
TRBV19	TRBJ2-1	CASSIPGQGDTEQFF
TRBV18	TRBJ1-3	CASSSGGFGNTIYF
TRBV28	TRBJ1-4	CASSSGGARSEKLFF
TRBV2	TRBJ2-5	CASSRRQVEETQYF
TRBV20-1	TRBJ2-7	CSAGALLARSSYEQYF
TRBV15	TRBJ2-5	CATSRGRMEGLSAQYF
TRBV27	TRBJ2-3	CASSLGLSTDTQYF
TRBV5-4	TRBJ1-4	CASSLARDEKLFF
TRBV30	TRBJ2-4	CAWSGVVGDIQYF
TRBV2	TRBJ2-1	CASLRRYYNEQFF
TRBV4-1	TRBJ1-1	CASSQDVNQGAGSEAFF
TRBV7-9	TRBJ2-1	CASSPRTGLAVTNNEQFF
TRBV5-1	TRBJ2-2	CASSPGQGSTGELFF
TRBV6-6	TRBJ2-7	CASSKQGIAYYEQYF
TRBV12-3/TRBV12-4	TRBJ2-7	CASSVSSSYEQYF
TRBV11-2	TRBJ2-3	CASSLVFSGTTDTQYF
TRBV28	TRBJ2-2	CASRRENTGELFF
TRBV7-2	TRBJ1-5	CASSWDTSNQPQHF
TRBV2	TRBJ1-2	CATIERPGTGRGGYTF
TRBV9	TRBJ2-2	CASSVGTGGGMENTGELFF
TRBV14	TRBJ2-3	CASSIGGRWTDTQYF
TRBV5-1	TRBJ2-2	CASSLAWNTGELFF
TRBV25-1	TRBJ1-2	CASSRQGALFNYGYTF
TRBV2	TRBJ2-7	CASRDTSTGNYEQYF
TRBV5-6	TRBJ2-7	CASGGRIPYEQYF
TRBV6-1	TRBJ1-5	CASSEFGRQGNQPQHF
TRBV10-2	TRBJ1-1	CASTRTALNTEAFF
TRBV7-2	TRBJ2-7	CASSLLAGWGYEQYF
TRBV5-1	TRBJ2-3	CASSFEGGTDTQYF
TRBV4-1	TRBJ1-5	CASSPGQGEQPQHF
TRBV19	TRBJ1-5	CASSNDARRGTQPQHF
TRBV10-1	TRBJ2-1	CASSDGLAGDEQFF
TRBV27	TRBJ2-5	CASSLGGSVQETQYF
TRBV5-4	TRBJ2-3	CASSTGLAGTDTQYF
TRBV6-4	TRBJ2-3	CASSGSGLAGADTQYF
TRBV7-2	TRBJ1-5	CASSFMADQPQHF
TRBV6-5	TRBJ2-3	CASSSGGGDTQYF
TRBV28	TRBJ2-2	CASSLGAGELFF
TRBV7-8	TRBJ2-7	CASSPLVAAGLAYEQYF
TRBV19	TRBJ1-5	CASSIRVRPDRRGQPQHF